A single T cell receptor (beta chain) is shown here with its context. Its antigen is as yet unknown. A multiplex PCR was run with 60 Vbeta primers and 13 Jbeta primers. This table comes from immunoSEQ multiplex PCR, and its TCRdb copy is limited to in-frame clones, with some not included. Of 230,000 or so clones listed, 80% to 95% are singletons. CDR3 length: 18 residues. Germline CDR1 reads MNHEY; CDR2 reads SMNVEV (reference sequence). Germline trimming cut 6 bases from V and 2 bases from J; bases unmatched to any gene: 15. This sample stems from a study of cytomegalovirus exposure and HLA in healthy donors. Points from the study as a whole: Later analysis suggested links between common viral pathogens and several top significant clusters. The study flagged 150 to 200 TCR beta chains as cytomegalovirus-associated. Several V segments, TRBV6-2 and TRBV6-3 among them, could not be told apart and were dropped.

This clonotype was obtained from a girl aged 2-10 years in good health and CMV-seronegative. Material for sequencing was PBMCs. The rearrangement joins TRBV27 to TRBJ2-1; 8 bases match TRBD1. The chain's CDR3 is CASSATGTGLFTYNEQFF. The CDR3 DNA reads as TGTGCCAGCAGCGCGACCGGGACAGGACTCTTCACCTACAATGAGCAGTTCTTC.